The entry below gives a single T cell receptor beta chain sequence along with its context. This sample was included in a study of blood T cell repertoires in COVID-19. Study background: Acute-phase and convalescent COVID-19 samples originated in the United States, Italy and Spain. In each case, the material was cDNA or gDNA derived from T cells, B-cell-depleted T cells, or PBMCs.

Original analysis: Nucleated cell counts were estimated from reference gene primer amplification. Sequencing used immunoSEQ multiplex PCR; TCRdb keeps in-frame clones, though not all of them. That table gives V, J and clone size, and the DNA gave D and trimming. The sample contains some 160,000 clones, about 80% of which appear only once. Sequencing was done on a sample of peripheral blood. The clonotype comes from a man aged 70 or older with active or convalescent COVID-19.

The CDR3 DNA follows: TGCGCCAGCAGCTTGGTTCCGGGTGCTAGCGAAAAACTGTTTTTT. This sequence encodes CASSLVPGASEKLFF. The gene calls are TRBV5-1 and TRBJ1-4; D ambiguous. This CDR3 region has 15 residues. Trimming left V 0 bases short and J 8 bases short, with 14 bases between. The germline V gene has CDR1 SGHRS and CDR2 YFSETQ. Filled out from reference TRBV5-1 and TRBJ1-4, the complete variable domain reads KAGVTQTPRYLIKTRGQQVTLSCSPISGHRSVSWYQQTPGQGLQFLFEYFSETQRNKGNFPGRFSGRQFSNSRSEMNVSTLELGDSALYLCASSLVPGASEKLFFGSGTQLSVL.